This T cell receptor beta chain was found in a study of blood T cells in healthy people across ages. Overall study results and limits: The long-lived group displayed more naive CD4+ cells, plus higher diversity, than the aged donors did. Significant beta diversity loss was already apparent by age roughly 44, declining roughly linearly.

Next came a second PCR, run for about 7 to 12 cycles, which used a sample-barcoded 5' primer along with a J-beta primer mix. TCRdb reprocessed the 5' RACE reads via MiXCR and lists one record per CDR3 protein. In the table there are 450,000 to 700,000 distinct CDR3 sequences, 27% of which are singletons. Regarding this clonotype: Antigen specificity is unknown.

The source is a woman in her sixties or seventies in good health. The source material was blood.

Here the CDR3 DNA reads TGTGCCAGCAGGCCCACAGGGGGTGGAGGCTACACCTTC. It codes for CASRPTGGGGYTF. The V call is TRBV6-2 or TRBV6-3, the J call TRBJ1-2; 8 positions match TRBD1. CDR1 is MNHEY and CDR2 is SVGEGT in the germline V gene. CDR3 length: 13 amino acids. The ends lost 6 bases at V and 8 bases at J; junction bases unmatched: 8.